A single TCR beta chain is shown here with its context. Its antigen is as yet unknown. The sample's time point: blood 2 weeks post-SBRT. The treatment: 15 Gy SBRT to primary tumor, nephrectomy 4 weeks later. This sample is part of a study of radiation and T cells in renal cell carcinoma. Study outcomes and limitations: No pretreatment tumor biopsies were available for baseline clonotypes.

Produced via immunoSEQ multiplex PCR; TCRdb's table is partial and in-frame only. Among just over 150,000 clones, roughly 87% were seen once, and the ten largest hold over 10%. The CDR3 is 16 residues long. Trimming took 6 bases from V and 5 from J; bases not matched to a gene: 13. The germline V gene encodes CDR1 ENHRY and CDR2 SYGVKD. This material consisted of blood, taken from a patient whose treatment included radiotherapy and nephrectomy. The rearrangement joins TRBV10-3 to TRBJ2-1; 7 bases agree with TRBD2. This clonotype was sampled from a woman aged 50 to 60 with renal cell carcinoma. The CDR3 nucleotides read TGTGCCATCAGCCCGTCAACTAGCGCTGTGAACAATGAGCAGTTCTTC. It translates to CAISPSTSAVNNEQFF.